Below, 23 T cell receptor beta chains from the same sample are listed, as sequenced in a study of CD8+CD57+ T cells in acquired aplastic anemia. CD8+CD57+ cell expansion, shown by flow cytometry, had occurred in the patients selected for sequencing. Template material for TCR beta VDJ and CDR3 profiling consisted of genomic DNA. TCRdb passed the reads through MiXCR, listing each CDR3 protein once. The data hold 200,000 to 250,000 distinct CDR3 sequences, with roughly two thirds observed a single time. The sample taken for sequencing was sorted CD4+, CD8+, or CD8+CD57+ T cells (not recorded which) from PBMCs. These receptors were obtained from a human donor with aplastic anemia.

The chain couples TRBV4-1 to TRBJ1-4; no clear D. CDR3 size: 15 residues. CDR1 is MGHRA and CDR2 is YSYEKL in the germline V gene. The ends were cut back, 0 bases at V and 0 bases at J, with 5 bases in the middle. CDR3 sequence: CASSQEGATNEKLFF. CDR3 DNA: TGCGCCAGCAGCCAAGAAGGTGCAACTAATGAAAAACTGTTTTTT.

The J gene is TRBJ2-1, the V gene TRBV28; D unresolved. Per germline, CDR1 MDHEN and CDR2 SYDVKM. The CDR3 is 15 residues long. Trimming took off 5 bases at V and 3 bases at J, with 14 bases between the two ends. The CDR3 reads CASSLGSGYYNEQFF. As DNA, the CDR3 is TGTGCCAGCAGTCTTGGTTCAGGTTACTACAATGAGCAGTTCTTC.

This clonotype showed up just a few times. The rearrangement uses TRBV20-1 and TRBJ2-3; D is possibly TRBD2 (5 bases). Germline CDR1 and CDR2: DFQATT and SNEGSKA (reference sequence). This CDR3 is 13 amino acids long. V gave up 3 bases and J gave up 1 base, with 8 bases separating them. CDR3 DNA: TGCAGTGCTAGTGTTAGCGGCACAGATACGCAGTATTTT. It yields the protein CSASVSGTDTQYF.

Concerning this clonotype: The CDR3 end shows no conserved phenylalanine or tryptophan, and so a read error is likely. V usage is TRBV7-8 and J usage is TRBJ2-1; D is unclear. V was clipped by 1 base and J by 3 bases, with 10 bases between them. The CDR3 spans 15 residues. CDR1 is SGHVS and CDR2 is FQNEAQ in the germline V gene. The CDR3 bases are TGTGCCAGCAGCTTAGTTGTGAGTAGCTACAATGAGCAGTTCTCC. Its protein is CASSLVVSSYNEQFS.

V gene TRBV20-1 combines with J gene TRBJ2-5; TRBD1 matches at 7 bases. Germline assignment: CDR1 DFQATT and CDR2 SNEGSKA (reference sequence). The CDR3 spans 13 residues. J gave up 5 bases and V 5 bases, and 8 bases lay outside the gene matches. CDR3: CSAPGGAVETQYF. Written as DNA, the CDR3 is TGCAGTGCTCCAGGGGGTGCTGTGGAGACCCAGTACTTC.

The CDR3 nucleotides read TGTGCCAGCAGTGGAGAGAGGGGAAATCAGCCCCAGCATTTT. It is translated as CASSGERGNQPQHF. J is TRBJ1-5 and V is TRBV2; the D gene is possibly TRBD1 (5 bases). Deletions cut 4 bases from V and 4 bases from J, with 11 bases between. The CDR3 is 14 residues long. Germline loops: CDR1 SNHLY, CDR2 FYNNEI. The full variable domain, its missing parts supplied by reference TRBV2 and TRBJ1-5, is EPEVTQTPSHQVTQMGQEVILRCVPISNHLYFYWYRQILGQKVEFLVSFYNNEISEKSEIFDDQFSVERPDGSNFTLKIRSTKLEDSAMYFCASSGERGNQPQHFGDGTRLSIL.

The rearrangement links TRBV24-1 to TRBJ2-5; D remains ambiguous. Trimming pared 2 bases from V and 5 bases from J, leaving 14 bases between. Germline CDR1 and CDR2: KGHDR and SFDVKD. The CDR3 consists of 15 residues. The CDR3 DNA reads as TGTGCCACCAGTGATTCCGGTCAGGCACACGAGACCCAGTACTTC. It is translated as CATSDSGQAHETQYF.

The genes are TRBV7-6 and TRBJ2-1, with 16 bases identical to TRBD2. Looked up from germline, CDR1 is SGHVS and CDR2 is FNYEAQ. J lost 8 bases, V lost 5 bases, and 12 bases had no gene match. The CDR3 covers 18 residues. Here the CDR3 reads CASSLLGGGLAGGHEQFF. The CDR3 DNA is TGTGCCAGCAGCCTCCTTGGGGGGGGACTAGCGGGGGGGCATGAGCAGTTCTTC.

This clonotype was seen ten or more times. The chain carries TRBV29-1 and TRBJ2-2, with 7 bases aligning to TRBD1. The CDR3 extends over 13 amino acids. Germline V lookup: CDR1 SQVTM, CDR2 ANQGSEA. With 8 bases clipped from V and 6 bases from J, the junction kept 9 bases outside the gene matches. The CDR3 loop reads CSSGTDLAGELFF. For the CDR3, the DNA is TGCAGCTCCGGGACAGATTTAGCCGGGGAGCTGTTTTTT.

This clonotype was seen a few times. The chain carries TRBV24-1 and TRBJ2-5, with D uncertain. V gave up 6 bases and J gave up 5 bases, with 12 bases separating them. CDR1 KGHDR and CDR2 SFDVKD come from the germline V gene. This CDR3 is built from 13 residues. The CDR3: CATSFGGLETQYF. The DNA for the CDR3 is TGTGCCACCAGTTTCGGTGGGCTCGAGACCCAGTACTTC.

The DNA for the CDR3 is TGCAGTGCTATCTCCGGCGTCCAAGGCTACACCTTC. Encoded protein: CSAISGVQGYTF. The chain has TRBV20-1 and TRBJ1-2; no clear D. This CDR3 has 12 residues. V was shortened by 4 bases and J by 8 bases, with 14 bases between the two germline ends. Germline assignment: CDR1 DFQATT and CDR2 SNEGSKA (reference sequence).

The rearrangement links TRBV7-9 to TRBJ2-3; 8 bases match TRBD1. CDR1 SEHNR and CDR2 FQNEAQ come from the germline V gene (reference sequence). This CDR3 has 14 residues. V shed 9 bases and J 4 bases; nucleotides not matched to a gene: 9. The CDR3 spells CASRQGSPPDTQYF. The DNA of the CDR3 is TGTGCCAGTAGACAGGGGTCTCCGCCAGATACGCAGTATTTT.

A few counts support this clonotype. CDR3 nucleotide sequence: TGTGCCAGCAGTGAAGGACGGCTGTCCTACGAGCAGTACTTC. This translates into CASSEGRLSYEQYF. V and J are TRBV2 and TRBJ2-7; unclear D gene. The CDR3 sequence is 14 residues long. CDR1 SNHLY and CDR2 FYNNEI come from the germline V gene. The V and J ends lost 1 base and 1 base respectively, with 8 bases between them.

The sample holds a few counts of this clonotype. This chain joins TRBV20-1 and TRBJ2-7; 11 positions match TRBD2. J lost 2 bases, V lost 1 base, and 4 bases had no gene match. The germline V gene encodes CDR1 DFQATT and CDR2 SNEGSKA (reference sequence). The CDR3 runs 15 residues. CDR3 bases: TGCAGTGCTAGAGGGACTAGCGGGTCCCCCTACGAGCAGTACTTC. This translates into CSARGTSGSPYEQYF.

The rearrangement joins TRBV10-3 to TRBJ2-4; either TRBD1 or TRBD2 may supply D (6 bases each). V was shortened by 10 bases and J by 6 bases, with 16 bases between the two germline ends. The CDR3 loop spans 13 amino acids. CDR1 and CDR2 from the germline V gene are ENHRY and SYGVKD. The CDR3 sequence is CATGGPGGNIQYF. CDR3 bases: TGTGCCACCGGGGGCCCTGGGGGAAACATTCAGTACTTC.

This clonotype was found a few times. The V gene is TRBV15, the J gene TRBJ2-2; weak D call: TRBD2 (7 bases). CDR1 and CDR2 (germline): LNHNV, YYDKDF (reference sequence). Trimming left V 7 bases short and J 4 bases short, with 10 bases between. This CDR3 has 13 amino acids. The DNA of the CDR3 is TGTGCCACCACAGGGGAGGGCACCGGGGAGCTGTTTTTT. This encodes CATTGEGTGELFF.

The chain combines TRBV24-1 with TRBJ2-1, with D possibly being TRBD2 (6 bases). This CDR3 contains 15 residues. Germline V gene lookup returns CDR1 KGHDR and CDR2 SFDVKD. V gave up 4 bases and J gave up 5 bases, with 14 bases separating them. The CDR3 region is CATSDPGASDNEQFF. In DNA form, the CDR3 reads TGTGCCACCAGTGACCCGGGAGCATCCGACAATGAGCAGTTCTTC.

The chain joins TRBV9 to TRBJ2-3, with 13 bases that match TRBD2. Germline assignment: CDR1 SGDLS and CDR2 YYNGEE. The length of the CDR3 is 16 residues. V was clipped by 3 bases and J by 3 bases; unmatched bases: 4. CDR3 bases: TGTGCCAGCAGCGCTGGACTAGCGGGAGCAACAGATACGCAGTATTTT. The encoded protein is CASSAGLAGATDTQYF.

The genes are TRBV2 and TRBJ2-5; the D call may be TRBD1 or TRBD2 (6 bases each). CDR3 length: 10 residues. V lost 11 bases and J 5 bases, leaving 9 bases between the germline ends. The germline V gene encodes CDR1 SNHLY and CDR2 FYNNEI. CDR3 nucleotides: TGTGCCGGGGGGCAGGAGACCCAGTACTTC. It is translated as CAGGQETQYF.

In the case of this clonotype: The CDR3 does not end in the conserved phenylalanine or tryptophan, so this is likely a read error. The CDR3 DNA reads TGTGCCAGCAGCTTAGAGGGCTGGATCTATGGCTACACCCTC. Translation gives CASSLEGWIYGYTL. The V call is TRBV7-8, the J call TRBJ1-2; D is unclear. V was clipped by 1 base and J by 4 bases, with 10 bases between them. CDR1 is SGHVS and CDR2 is FQNEAQ in the germline V gene. The CDR3 has 14 residues.

In its sample, this clonotype was seen a few times. The chain has TRBV25-1 and TRBJ2-1, with 8 bases lining up with TRBD1. The CDR3 has 14 amino acids. V lost 2 bases and J lost 10; bases outside the gene matches: 7. CDR1 is MGHDK, CDR2 SYGVNS, per germline. CDR3 loop: CASSEQQGGREQFF. The CDR3 DNA follows: TGTGCCAGCAGTGAACAACAGGGGGGAAGGGAGCAGTTCTTC.

The chain uses TRBV2 and TRBJ2-2, with D maybe TRBD1 (7 bases). The CDR3 consists of 15 residues. The germline V gene encodes CDR1 SNHLY and CDR2 FYNNEI. V lost 8 bases, J lost 6 bases, and 19 bases lay in between. CDR3 sequence reads: CASGGTATFAGELFF. In DNA, the CDR3 is TGTGCCAGCGGGGGGACAGCGACATTTGCCGGGGAGCTGTTTTTT.

This clonotype was picked up a small number of times. The chain recombines TRBV11-2 with TRBJ2-5, with D perhaps matching TRBD1 (5 bases). Looked up from germline, CDR1 is SGHAT and CDR2 is FQNNGV. The CDR3 spans 16 residues. Deletions cut 5 bases from V and 2 bases from J, with 18 bases between. CDR3 residues: CASSPVAVRGQETQYF. The CDR3 DNA follows: TGTGCCAGCAGCCCTGTCGCTGTAAGGGGTCAAGAGACCCAGTACTTC.